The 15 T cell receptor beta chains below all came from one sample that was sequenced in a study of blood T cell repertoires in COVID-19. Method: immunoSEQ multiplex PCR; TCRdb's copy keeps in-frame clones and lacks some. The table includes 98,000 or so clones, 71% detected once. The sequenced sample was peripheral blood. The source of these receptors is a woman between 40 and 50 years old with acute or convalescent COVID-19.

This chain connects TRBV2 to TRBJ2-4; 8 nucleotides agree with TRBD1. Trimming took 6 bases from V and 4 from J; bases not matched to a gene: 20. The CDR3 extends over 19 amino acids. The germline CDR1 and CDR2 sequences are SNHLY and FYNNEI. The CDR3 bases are TGTGCCAGCAGCCAGGGGATATATGTTTGGACAGGGAAAAAAAACATTCAGTACTTC. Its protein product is CASSQGIYVWTGKKNIQYF. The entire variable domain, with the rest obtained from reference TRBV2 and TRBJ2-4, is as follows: EPEVTQTPSHQVTQMGQEVILRCVPISNHLYFYWYRQILGQKVEFLVSFYNNEISEKSEIFDDQFSVERPDGSNFTLKIRSTKLEDSAMYFCASSQGIYVWTGKKNIQYFGAGTRLSVL.

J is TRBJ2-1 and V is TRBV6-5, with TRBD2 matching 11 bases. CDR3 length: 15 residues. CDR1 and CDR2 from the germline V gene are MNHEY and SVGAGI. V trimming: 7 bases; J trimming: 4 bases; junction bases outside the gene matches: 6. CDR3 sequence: CASNSGTSGYNEQFF. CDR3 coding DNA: TGTGCCAGCAATTCCGGGACTAGCGGTTACAATGAGCAGTTCTTC.

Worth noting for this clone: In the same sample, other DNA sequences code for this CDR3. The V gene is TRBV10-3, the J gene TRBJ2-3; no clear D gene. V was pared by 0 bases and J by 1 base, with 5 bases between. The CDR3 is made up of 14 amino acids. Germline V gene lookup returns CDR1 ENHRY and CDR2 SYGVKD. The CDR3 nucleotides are TGTGCCATCAGTGAGTCAACAGGCACAGATACGCAGTATTTT. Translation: CAISESTGTDTQYF.

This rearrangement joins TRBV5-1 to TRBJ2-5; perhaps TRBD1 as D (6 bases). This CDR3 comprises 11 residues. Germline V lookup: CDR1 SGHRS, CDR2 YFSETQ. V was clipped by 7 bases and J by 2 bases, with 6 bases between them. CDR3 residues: CASGTQETQYF. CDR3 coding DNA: TGCGCCAGCGGGACACAAGAGACCCAGTACTTC.

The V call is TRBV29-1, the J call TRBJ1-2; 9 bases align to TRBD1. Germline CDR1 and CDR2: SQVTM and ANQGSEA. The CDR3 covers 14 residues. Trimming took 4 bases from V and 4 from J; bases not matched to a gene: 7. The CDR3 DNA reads TGCAGCGTTGGCGGACAGGGGAGAGCCTATGGCTACACCTTC. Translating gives CSVGGQGRAYGYTF. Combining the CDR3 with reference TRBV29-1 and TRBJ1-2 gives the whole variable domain SAVISQKPSRDICQRGTSLTIQCQVDSQVTMMFWYRQQPGQSLTLIATANQGSEATYESGFVIDKFPISRPNLTFSTLTVSNMSPEDSSIYLCSVGGQGRAYGYTFGSGTRLTVV.

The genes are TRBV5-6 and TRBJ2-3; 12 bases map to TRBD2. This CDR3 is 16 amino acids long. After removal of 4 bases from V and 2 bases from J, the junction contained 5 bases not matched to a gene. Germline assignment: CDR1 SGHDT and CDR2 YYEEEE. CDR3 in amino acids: CASSDLAGGVTDTQYF. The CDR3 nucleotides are TGTGCCAGCAGCGACCTAGCGGGGGGGGTCACAGATACGCAGTATTTT.

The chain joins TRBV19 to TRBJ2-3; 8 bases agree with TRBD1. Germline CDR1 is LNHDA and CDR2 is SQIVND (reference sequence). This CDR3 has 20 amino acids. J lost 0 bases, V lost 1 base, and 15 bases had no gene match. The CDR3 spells CASSIGLWRQGWWSTDTQYF. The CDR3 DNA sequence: TGTGCCAGTAGTATAGGATTATGGCGACAGGGGTGGTGGAGCACAGATACGCAGTATTTT.

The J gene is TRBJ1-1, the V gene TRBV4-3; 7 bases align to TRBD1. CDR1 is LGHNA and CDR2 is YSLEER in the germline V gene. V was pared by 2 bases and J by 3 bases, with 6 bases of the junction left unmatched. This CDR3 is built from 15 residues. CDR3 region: CASSQPHRGYTEAFF. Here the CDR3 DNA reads TGCGCCAGCAGCCAACCTCACAGGGGATACACTGAAGCTTTCTTT.

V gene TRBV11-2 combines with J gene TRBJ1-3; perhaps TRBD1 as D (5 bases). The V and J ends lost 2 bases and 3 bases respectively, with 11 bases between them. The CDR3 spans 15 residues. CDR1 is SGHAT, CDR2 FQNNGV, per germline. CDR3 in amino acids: CASSLMGGVGNTIYF. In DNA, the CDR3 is TGTGCCAGCAGCTTAATGGGGGGGGTTGGAAACACCATATATTTT.

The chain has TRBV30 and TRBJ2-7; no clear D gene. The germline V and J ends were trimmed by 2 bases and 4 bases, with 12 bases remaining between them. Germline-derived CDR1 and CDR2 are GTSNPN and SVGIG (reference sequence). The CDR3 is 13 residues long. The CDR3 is CAWSWRRTYEQYF. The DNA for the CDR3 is TGTGCCTGGAGTTGGAGACGAACGTACGAGCAGTACTTC.

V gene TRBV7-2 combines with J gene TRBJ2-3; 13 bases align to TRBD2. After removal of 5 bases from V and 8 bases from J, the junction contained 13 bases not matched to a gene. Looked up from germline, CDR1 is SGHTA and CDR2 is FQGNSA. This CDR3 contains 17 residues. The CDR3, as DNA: TGTGCCAGCAGCCTCGGACTAGCGGGGGCTACCAGCGCTACGCAGTATTTT. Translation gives CASSLGLAGATSATQYF. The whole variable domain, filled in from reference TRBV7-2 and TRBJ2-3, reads GAGVSQSPSNKVTEKGKDVELRCDPISGHTALYWYRQSLGQGLEFLIYFQGNSAPDKSGLPSDRFSAERTGGSVSTLTIQRTQQEDSAVYLCASSLGLAGATSATQYFGPGTRLTVL.

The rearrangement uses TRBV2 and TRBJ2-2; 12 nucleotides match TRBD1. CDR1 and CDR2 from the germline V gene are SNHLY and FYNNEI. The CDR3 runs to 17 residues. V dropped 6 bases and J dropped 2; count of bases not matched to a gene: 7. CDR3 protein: CASRLTGTGGNTGELFF. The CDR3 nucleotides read TGTGCCAGCAGATTAACCGGGACAGGGGGCAACACCGGGGAGCTGTTTTTT.

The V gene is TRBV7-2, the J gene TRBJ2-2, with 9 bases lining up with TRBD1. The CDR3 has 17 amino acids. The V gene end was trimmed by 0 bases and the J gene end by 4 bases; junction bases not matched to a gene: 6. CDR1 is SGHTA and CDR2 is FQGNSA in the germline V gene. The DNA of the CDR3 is TGTGCCAGCAGCTTAGCGGGACAGGGCTGGGTCACCGGGGAGCTGTTTTTT. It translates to CASSLAGQGWVTGELFF.

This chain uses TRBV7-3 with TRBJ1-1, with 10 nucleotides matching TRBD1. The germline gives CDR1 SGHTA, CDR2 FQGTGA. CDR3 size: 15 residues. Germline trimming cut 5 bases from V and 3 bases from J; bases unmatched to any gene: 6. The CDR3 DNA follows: TGTGCCAGCAGCCTCCATGGGACAGGGGACACTGAAGCTTTCTTT. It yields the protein CASSLHGTGDTEAFF.

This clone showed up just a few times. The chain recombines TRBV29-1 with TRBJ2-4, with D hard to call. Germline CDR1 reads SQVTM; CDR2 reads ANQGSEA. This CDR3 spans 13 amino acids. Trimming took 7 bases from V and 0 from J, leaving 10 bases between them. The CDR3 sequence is CSAHILAKNIQYF. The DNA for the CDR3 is TGCAGCGCCCACATCCTAGCCAAAAACATTCAGTACTTC. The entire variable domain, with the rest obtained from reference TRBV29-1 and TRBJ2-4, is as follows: SAVISQKPSRDICQRGTSLTIQCQVDSQVTMMFWYRQQPGQSLTLIATANQGSEATYESGFVIDKFPISRPNLTFSTLTVSNMSPEDSSIYLCSAHILAKNIQYFGAGTRLSVL.